This T cell receptor beta chain appears in the sequencing data of a study of T cells in Graves' hyperthyroidism and ophthalmopathy. CDR3 length: 15 residues. V shed 4 bases and J 3 bases; nucleotides not matched to a gene: 5. The germline gives CDR1 LNHDA, CDR2 SQIVND (reference sequence). This clonotype was counted a few times. A patient was excluded if there was uncontrolled infection, other autoimmune disease, pregnancy or lactation. Diagnostic assessment was based on clinical symptoms, serum thyroxine and TRAb, thyroid ultrasound and orbital computed tomography. From RNA transcripts, TCR beta CDR3 regions were amplified. The HTBI set primed first-round TCR CDR3 RT-PCR. TCRdb independently ran MiXCR on the multiplex PCR reads; one entry per CDR3 protein. The sample records roughly 660,000 distinct CDR3 sequences, 15% to 20% being singletons.

The sequenced material came from blood. The sequence derives from a middle-aged man with Graves' hyperthyroidism. J is TRBJ2-7 and V is TRBV19, with 11 bases lining up with TRBD1. CDR3 sequence (DNA): TGTGCCAGTAGTACGACCGGGACAGGGGGCTACGAGCAGTACTTC. Its translation: CASSTTGTGGYEQYF.